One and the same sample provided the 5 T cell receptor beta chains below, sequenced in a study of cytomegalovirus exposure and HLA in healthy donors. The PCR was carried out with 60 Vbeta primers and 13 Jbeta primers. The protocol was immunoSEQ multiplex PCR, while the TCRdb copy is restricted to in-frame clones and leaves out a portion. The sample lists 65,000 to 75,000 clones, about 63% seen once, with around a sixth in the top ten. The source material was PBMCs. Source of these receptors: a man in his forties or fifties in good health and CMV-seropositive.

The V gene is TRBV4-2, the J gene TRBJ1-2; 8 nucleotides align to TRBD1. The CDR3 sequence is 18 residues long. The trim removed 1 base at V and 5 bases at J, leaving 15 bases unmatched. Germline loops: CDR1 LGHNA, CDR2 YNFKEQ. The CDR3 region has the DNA TGTGCCAGCAGCCAAGCTGGAGGGGGGACAGGTAAAGTTTATGGCTACACCTTC. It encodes CASSQAGGGTGKVYGYTF.

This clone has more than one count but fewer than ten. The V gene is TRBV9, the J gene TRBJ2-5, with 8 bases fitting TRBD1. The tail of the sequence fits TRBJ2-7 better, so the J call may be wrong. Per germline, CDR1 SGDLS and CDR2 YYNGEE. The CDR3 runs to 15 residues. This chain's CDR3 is CASSVTTGAGYEQYF. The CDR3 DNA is TGTGCCAGCAGCGTAACGACAGGGGCGGGATACGAGCAGTACTTC.

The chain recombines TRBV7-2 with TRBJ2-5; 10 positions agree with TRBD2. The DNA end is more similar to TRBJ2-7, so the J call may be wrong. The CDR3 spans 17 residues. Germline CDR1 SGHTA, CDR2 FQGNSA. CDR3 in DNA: TGTGCCAGCAGCTTAGCGTATGGCCTAGCGGGGGAATACGAGCAGTACTTC. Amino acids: CASSLAYGLAGEYEQYF.

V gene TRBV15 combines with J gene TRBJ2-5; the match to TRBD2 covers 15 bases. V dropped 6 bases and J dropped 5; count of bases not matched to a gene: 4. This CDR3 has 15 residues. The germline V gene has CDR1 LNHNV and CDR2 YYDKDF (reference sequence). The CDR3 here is CATRGLAGGGETQYF. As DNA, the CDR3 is TGTGCCACCAGGGGACTAGCGGGGGGTGGGGAGACCCAGTACTTC.

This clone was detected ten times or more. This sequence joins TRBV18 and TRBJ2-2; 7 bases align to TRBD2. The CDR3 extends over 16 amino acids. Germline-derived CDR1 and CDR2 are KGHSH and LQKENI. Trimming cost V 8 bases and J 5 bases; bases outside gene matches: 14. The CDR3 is CASTNPGTTQTGELFF. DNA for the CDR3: TGTGCCAGCACCAACCCTGGGACTACCCAAACCGGGGAGCTGTTTTTT. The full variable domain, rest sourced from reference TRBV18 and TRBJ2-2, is NAGVMQNPRHLVRRRGQEARLRCSPMKGHSHVYWYRQLPEEGLKFMVYLQKENIIDESGMPKERFSAEFPKEGPSILRIQQVVRGDSAAYFCASTNPGTTQTGELFFGEGSRLTVL.